The clone carrying this T cell receptor (beta chain) was seen at least ten times. The V and J ends lost 4 bases and 3 bases respectively, with 18 bases between them. Germline-derived CDR1 and CDR2 are SGHRS and YFSETQ. The CDR3 is 16 residues long. The source of the sample is a study of neurological immune-mediated disorders. MiXCR was run by TCRdb on the 5' RACE reads, yielding one entry per CDR3 protein. The data show under 70,000 distinct CDR3 sequences, approximately 3.6% seen once. Input material: PBMCs. The sequence came from a woman aged 55-69 years with multiple sclerosis. This sequence joins TRBV5-1 and TRBJ2-3, with D tentatively TRBD2 (6 bases). The CDR3 here is CASSEGRSLFTDTQYF. The CDR3 nucleotides read TGCGCCAGCAGCGAAGGGAGGAGCCTCTTTACAGATACGCAGTATTTT. Variable domain in full (rest from reference TRBV5-1 and TRBJ2-3): KAGVTQTPRYLIKTRGQQVTLSCSPISGHRSVSWYQQTPGQGLQFLFEYFSETQRNKGNFPGRFSGRQFSNSRSEMNVSTLELGDSALYLCASSEGRSLFTDTQYFGPGTRLTVL.